One and the same sample provided the 26 T cell receptor beta chains below, sequenced in a study of CD8 T cells in ankylosing spondylitis. TCRdb used MiXCR to reprocess the 5' RACE reads, holding one entry per CDR3 protein. Among around 210,000 distinct CDR3 sequences listed, less than 9.5% were seen once. The sample taken for sequencing was blood, either unsorted or a sorted T cell fraction (not recorded which). The receptors come from a female donor with ankylosing spondylitis or in good health (not recorded which).

This clonotype was seen many times. The chain couples TRBV29-1 to TRBJ1-2; D is ambiguous. The CDR3 consists of 10 residues. CDR1 SQVTM and CDR2 ANQGSEA come from the germline V gene. The germline V and J ends were trimmed by 5 bases and 5 bases, with 6 bases remaining between them. The CDR3 spells CSVQEYGYTF. CDR3 DNA: TGCAGCGTTCAGGAGTATGGCTACACCTTC.

This clonotype was picked up many times. This rearrangement joins TRBV4-2 to TRBJ2-7; 8 nucleotides agree with TRBD1. The germline V gene encodes CDR1 LGHNA and CDR2 YNFKEQ. The CDR3 runs 14 residues. J gave up 6 bases and V 4 bases, and 8 bases lay outside the gene matches. CDR3 nucleotide sequence: TGTGCCAGCAGCCCGAGGACAGGGAAAGTCGAGCAGTACTTC. Translating gives CASSPRTGKVEQYF.

In this sample, this clonotype turned up many times. The CDR3: CSARKTLINNEQFF. CDR3 sequence (DNA): TGCAGTGCACGAAAGACACTTATCAACAATGAGCAGTTCTTC. V is TRBV20-1 and J is TRBJ2-1; D uncertain. The CDR3 length is 14 residues. CDR1 is DFQATT, CDR2 SNEGSKA, per germline (reference sequence). The V end was cut by 6 bases, the J end by 5 bases, with 17 bases between.

To note about this clonotype: This may stem from a read error, because a much larger clone lies one nucleotide away. The CDR3 nucleotides read TGCGACAGCAGCCAAGAAGGCAGGGGCCGCGAGCAGTACTTC. Protein: CDSSQEGRGREQYF. The chain carries TRBV4-3 and TRBJ2-7; D may be TRBD1 (6 bases). CDR3 length equals 14 residues. Germline CDR1 reads LGHNA; CDR2 reads YSLEER.

CDR3 residues: CASSPLTGHKGQYF. The CDR3 region has the DNA TGTGCCAGCTCACCACTGACAGGGCATAAGGGGCAGTACTTC. The chain combines TRBV18 with TRBJ2-7; 7 nucleotides agree with TRBD1. CDR1 and CDR2 from the germline V gene are KGHSH and LQKENI. The CDR3 runs 14 residues. J was trimmed by 9 bases and V by 1 base; bases with no gene match: 9.

This clonotype appeared many times. V and J are TRBV27 and TRBJ2-1; 10 bases match TRBD2. Germline trimming cut 4 bases from V and 6 bases from J; bases unmatched to any gene: 6. Per the germline V gene, CDR1 is MNHEY and CDR2 is SMNVEV (reference sequence). The CDR3 spans 15 residues. In nucleotides, the CDR3 is TGTGCCAGCAGTTCGTGGCTAGCGGGAGTCAATGAGCAGTTCTTC. Its translation is CASSSWLAGVNEQFF.

In its sample, this clonotype was seen a few times. The V gene is TRBV7-9, the J gene TRBJ2-5; TRBD2 aligns across 8 bases. Germline V gene data show CDR1 as SEHNR and CDR2 as FQNEAQ (reference sequence). CDR3 length: 16 amino acids. After removal of 4 bases from V and 4 bases from J, the junction contained 11 bases not matched to a gene. CDR3 nucleotides: TGTGCCAGCAGCTCCTCCGGGGCGGGAGGAGGAGAGACCCAGTACTTC. Protein sequence: CASSSSGAGGGETQYF.

This clonotype came up many times. This chain joins TRBV6-2 or TRBV6-3 and TRBJ1-5, with 8 bases fitting TRBD1. There are 13 residues in the CDR3. The germline CDR1 and CDR2 sequences are MNHEY and SVGEGT. V was clipped by 7 bases and J by 6 bases; unmatched bases: 5. CDR3 in DNA: TGTGCCAGCAAGACAGGGGAAGCTCAGCCCCAGCATTTT. It yields the protein CASKTGEAQPQHF.

At least ten counts were recorded for this clonotype. V gene TRBV11-3 combines with J gene TRBJ2-1; possible D gene TRBD1, 5 bases. CDR3 length: 14 residues. The germline gives CDR1 SGHNT, CDR2 YENEEA. V gave up 4 bases and J gave up 5 bases, with 12 bases separating them. CDR3 protein: CASSSSGADNEQFF. CDR3 in DNA: TGTGCCAGCAGCTCGAGTGGGGCAGACAATGAGCAGTTCTTC.

About this clonotype: Just one base apart from a much larger clone, this may be a read error. The chain uses TRBV7-6 and TRBJ2-7; the D is unclear. The CDR3 runs 15 residues. Germline CDR1 reads SGHVS; CDR2 reads FNYEAQ. This chain's CDR3 is CVSSLGSAAPYEQYF. CDR3 DNA: TGTGTCAGCAGCTTAGGGTCTGCGGCCCCCTACGAGCAGTACTTC.

This clonotype has a count of ten or more. The rearrangement links TRBV12-3 or TRBV12-4 to TRBJ1-2; 7 nucleotides match TRBD1. The junction had 6 bases not matched to a gene; V was cut back by 5 bases and J by 3 bases. CDR3 size: 14 residues. This CDR3 reads CASSLQGDDYGYTF. The CDR3 nucleotides are TGTGCCAGCAGTCTCCAGGGGGACGACTATGGCTACACCTTC.

In its sample, this clonotype was seen many times. The V call is TRBV6-1, the J call TRBJ2-7, with D tentatively TRBD2 (5 bases). Trimming cost V 7 bases and J 0 bases, with 22 bases left between them. This CDR3 region has 17 residues. Per germline, CDR1 MNHNS and CDR2 SASEGT. The CDR3 loop is CASTAGSPVLSSYEQYF. CDR3 DNA sequence: TGTGCCAGCACCGCGGGTTCGCCCGTCCTAAGCTCCTACGAGCAGTACTTC.

Of note for this clonotype: This may stem from a read error, because a much larger clone lies one nucleotide away. The chain recombines TRBV2 with TRBJ2-1, with D perhaps TRBD1 or TRBD2 (5 bases each). Trimming took 9 bases from V and 9 from J, leaving 12 bases between them. The CDR3 covers 11 residues. CDR1 and CDR2 (germline): SNHLY, FYNNEI. The CDR3 DNA is TGTGCCAGACGTCCGGGGACTGAGCAGTTCTTC. Translating gives CARRPGTEQFF.

The chain links TRBV30 to TRBJ2-1; 9 nucleotides agree with TRBD2. The CDR3 has 12 residues. Germline V gene sequence: CDR1 GTSNPN, CDR2 SVGIG (reference sequence). The V and J ends lost 8 bases and 3 bases, in that order; junction bases with no gene match: 2. The chain's CDR3 is CAGAGGYNEQFF. CDR3 bases: TGTGCCGGAGCGGGAGGCTACAATGAGCAGTTCTTC.

This clonotype was observed at least ten times. This chain connects TRBV6-1 to TRBJ2-5, with TRBD1 matching over 8 bases. Germline CDR1 and CDR2: MNHNS and SASEGT. The ends lost 7 bases at V and 5 bases at J; junction bases unmatched: 3. There are 12 residues in the CDR3. The CDR3 loop reads CASIRDRETQYF. CDR3 DNA sequence: TGTGCCAGCATCCGGGACAGGGAGACCCAGTACTTC.

Many counts were recorded for this clonotype. This chain joins TRBV10-3 and TRBJ2-2; 8 nucleotides agree with TRBD2. The CDR3 length is 13 residues. The V segment lost 8 bases and the J segment 6 bases; nucleotides outside the gene matches: 5. CDR1 is ENHRY, CDR2 SYGVKD, per germline. The chain's CDR3 is CAIPGGVAGELFF. The DNA for the CDR3 is TGTGCCATCCCCGGGGGGGTTGCCGGGGAGCTGTTTTTT.

This clonotype occurred many times. V usage is TRBV10-3 and J usage is TRBJ2-2; the D is unclear. CDR1 is ENHRY and CDR2 is SYGVKD in the germline V gene. With 2 bases removed from V and 4 bases from J, the gap between germline ends came to 11 bases. The CDR3 has 15 residues. DNA of the CDR3: TGTGCCATCAGTGAGAGAGGCAGCCCCACCGGGGAGCTGTTTTTT. Encoded protein: CAISERGSPTGELFF.

This clonotype was seen ten or more times. V gene TRBV11-2 combines with J gene TRBJ2-1; 13 nucleotides agree with TRBD2. The CDR3 runs to 16 residues. V trimming: 5 bases; J trimming: 7 bases; junction bases outside the gene matches: 8. Germline V CDR1 and CDR2: SGHAT, FQNNGV. In DNA form, the CDR3 reads TGTGCCAGCAGCATCCCGGGACTAGCGGGAAATAATGAGCAGTTCTTC. It codes for CASSIPGLAGNNEQFF. Complete variable domain (other parts from reference TRBV11-2 and TRBJ2-1): EAGVAQSPRYKIIEKRQSVAFWCNPISGHATLYWYQQILGQGPKLLIQFQNNGVVDDSQLPKDRFSAERLKGVDSTLKIQPAKLEDSAVYLCASSIPGLAGNNEQFFGPGTRLTVL.

V is TRBV3-1 and J is TRBJ2-2; D is unclear. Germline loops: CDR1 LGHDT, CDR2 YNNKEL (reference sequence). The V gene lost 3 bases and the J gene lost 3 bases, with 20 bases spanning the gap. The CDR3 length is 18 residues. CDR3 loop: CASSHQPGSDRDTGELFF. In DNA, the CDR3 is TGTGCCAGCAGCCACCAACCGGGTTCCGATAGGGACACCGGGGAGCTGTTTTTT.

This clonotype appeared many times. The chain uses TRBV9 and TRBJ1-2; tentative D call: TRBD1 (5 bases). The V gene's germline CDR1 is SGDLS and CDR2 YYNGEE. The V and J ends lost 3 bases and 4 bases respectively, with 10 bases between them. CDR3 length: 13 amino acids. Here the CDR3 reads CASSGRVGYGYTF. CDR3 bases: TGTGCCAGCAGCGGCAGGGTAGGCTATGGCTACACCTTC.

This clonotype was seen repeatedly, ten times or more. CDR3 nucleotide sequence: TGTGCCAGCAGCTTGGTAGCGTGGGATGGGCATGGCTACACCTTC. It is translated as CASSLVAWDGHGYTF. This chain links TRBV5-6 with TRBJ1-2, with no clear D. The CDR3 is made up of 15 amino acids. Germline V gene sequence: CDR1 SGHDT, CDR2 YYEEEE. V was cut by 0 bases and J by 6 bases, with 15 bases left in between.

About this clonotype: A clone one base away is much larger, so this may be a read error. The chain uses TRBV28 and TRBJ2-1; 11 positions agree with TRBD2. This CDR3 contains 14 residues. CDR1 and CDR2 from the germline V gene are MDHEN and SYDVKM. As DNA, the CDR3 is TGTGTCAGCAGCACGGGACTAGCGGACAATGAGCAGTTCTTC. This gives the protein CVSSTGLADNEQFF.

This clonotype showed up many times. CDR3 sequence reads: CASSQDWKGPRQTQYF. CDR3 DNA sequence: TGCGCCAGCAGCCAAGATTGGAAGGGGCCCCGGCAGACCCAGTACTTC. The chain couples TRBV4-3 to TRBJ2-5; maybe TRBD1 (5 bases). In germline, CDR1 is LGHNA, CDR2 YSLEER. The CDR3 covers 16 residues. Trimming stripped 0 bases from V and 6 bases from J, with 17 bases between.

Details on this clonotype: This may arise from a read error, as a much more abundant clone is one base away. The rearrangement uses TRBV4-3 and TRBJ1-4; TRBD1 is a possible D gene (5 bases). Germline CDR1 LGHNA, CDR2 YSLEER. This CDR3 spans 15 amino acids. The CDR3 sequence is CAISQDWGTNEKLFF. The CDR3 DNA reads TGCGCCATCAGCCAAGATTGGGGGACGAATGAAAAACTGTTTTTT.

There are many counts of this clonotype. V gene TRBV5-6 combines with J gene TRBJ1-2; D remains unclear. The CDR3 has 14 amino acids. Germline V gives CDR1 SGHDT, CDR2 YYEEEE. With 4 bases removed from V and 0 bases from J, the gap between germline ends came to 10 bases. The CDR3 DNA reads as TGTGCCAGCAGCCTGGATGGTTCTAACTATGGCTACACCTTC. Its translation: CASSLDGSNYGYTF.

This clonotype was picked up many times. V is TRBV27 and J is TRBJ2-3; possibly TRBD1 for D (6 bases). Germline CDR1 is MNHEY and CDR2 is SMNVEV (reference sequence). V lost 4 bases and J lost 2, with 19 bases in between. The CDR3 totals 17 residues. CDR3 in DNA: TGTGCCAGCAGTTCCTCGGGACACCCAAACCCCACAGATACGCAGTATTTT. Translated, it gives CASSSSGHPNPTDTQYF.